This T cell receptor beta chain comes out of a study of T cell responses to AZD1222 COVID-19 vaccine. General observations from the study: Receipt of two AZD1222 doses was followed by a rise in Spike-specific TCR breadth and depth. Dominant CD4 TCR responses targeted spike regions 160-218 and 743-854.

Germline V lookup: CDR1 MDHEN, CDR2 SYDVKM. This CDR3 has 13 residues. V gave up 5 bases and J gave up 5 bases, with 12 bases separating them. This clone was observed a handful of times. Its antigen is unidentified. Clones were sequenced by immunoSEQ multiplex PCR, and TCRdb holds only the in-frame ones, with some missing. Found here are 150,000 to 200,000 clones, around 87% of them singletons; the top ten hold around 2.9%. This TCR was sampled from an adult in good health. The source material was peripheral blood, sampled on day 0 of MenACWY control vaccination. This chain joins TRBV28 and TRBJ2-5, with D possibly TRBD1 on 7 matching bases. CDR3 sequence reads: CASSRDSGETQYF. DNA of the CDR3: TGTGCCAGCAGTCGGGACAGCGGGGAGACCCAGTACTTC.